This TCR beta chain was sequenced for a study of cytomegalovirus exposure and HLA in healthy donors. CDR3 length equals 15 residues. Per the germline V gene, CDR1 is SGHKS and CDR2 is YYEKEE (reference sequence). After removal of 2 bases from V and 4 bases from J, the junction contained 8 bases not matched to a gene. This PCR relied on a set of 60 Vbeta primers and 13 Jbeta primers. Repertoires were generated with immunoSEQ multiplex PCR, while TCRdb's copy carries only in-frame clones and drops some. The sample has fewer than 200,000 clones, roughly 70% seen once. Sequencing input: PBMCs. The source of this sequence is a middle-aged man in good health and CMV-seropositive. The J gene is TRBJ1-1, the V gene TRBV5-5; 7 nucleotides agree with TRBD1. CDR3 loop: CASSFGLAGGTEAFF. CDR3 sequence (DNA): TGTGCCAGCAGCTTCGGGTTGGCAGGGGGCACTGAAGCTTTCTTT.